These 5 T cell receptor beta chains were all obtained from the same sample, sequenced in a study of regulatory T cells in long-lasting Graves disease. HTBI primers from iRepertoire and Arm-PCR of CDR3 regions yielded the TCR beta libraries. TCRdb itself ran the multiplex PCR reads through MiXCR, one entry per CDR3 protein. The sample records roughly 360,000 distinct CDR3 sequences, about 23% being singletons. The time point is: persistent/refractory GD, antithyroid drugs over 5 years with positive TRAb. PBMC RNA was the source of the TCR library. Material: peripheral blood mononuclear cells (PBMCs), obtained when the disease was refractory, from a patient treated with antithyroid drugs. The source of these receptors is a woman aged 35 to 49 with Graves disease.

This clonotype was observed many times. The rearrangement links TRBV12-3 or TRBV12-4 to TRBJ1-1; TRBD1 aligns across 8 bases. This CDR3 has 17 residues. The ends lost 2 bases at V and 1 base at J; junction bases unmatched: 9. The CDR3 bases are TGTGCCAGCAGTTTAATGGTCAGGGGGCTAACGAACACTGAAGCTTTCTTT. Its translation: CASSLMVRGLTNTEAFF.

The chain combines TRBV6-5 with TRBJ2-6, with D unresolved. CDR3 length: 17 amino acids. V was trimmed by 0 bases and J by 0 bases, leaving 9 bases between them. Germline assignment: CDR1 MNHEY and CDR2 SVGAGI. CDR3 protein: CASSYSPLISGANVLTF. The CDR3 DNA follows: TGTGCCAGCAGTTACTCCCCGCTGATCTCTGGGGCCAACGTCCTGACTTTC.

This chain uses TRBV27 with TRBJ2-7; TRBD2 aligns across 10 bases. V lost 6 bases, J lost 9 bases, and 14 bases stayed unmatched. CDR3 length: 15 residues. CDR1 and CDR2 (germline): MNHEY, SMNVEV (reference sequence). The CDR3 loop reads CASSWGLAGVEVQYF. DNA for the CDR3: TGTGCCAGCAGCTGGGGGCTAGCGGGAGTGGAGGTGCAGTACTTC.

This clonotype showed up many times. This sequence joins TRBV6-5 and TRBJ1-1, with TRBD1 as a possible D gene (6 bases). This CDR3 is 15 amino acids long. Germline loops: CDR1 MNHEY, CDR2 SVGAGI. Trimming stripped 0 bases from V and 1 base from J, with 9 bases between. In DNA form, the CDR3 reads TGTGCCAGCAGTTACTCGACACAGGGGAACACTGAAGCTTTCTTT. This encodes CASSYSTQGNTEAFF.

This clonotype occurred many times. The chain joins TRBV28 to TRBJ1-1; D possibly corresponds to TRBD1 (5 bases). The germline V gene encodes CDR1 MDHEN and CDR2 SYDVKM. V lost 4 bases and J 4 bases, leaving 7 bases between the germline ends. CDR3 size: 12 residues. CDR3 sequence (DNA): TGTGCCAGCAGTTCCCAGGGCACTGAAGCTTTCTTT. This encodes CASSSQGTEAFF.